Reported below is one T cell receptor (beta chain). The source of the sample is a study of cytomegalovirus exposure and HLA in healthy donors. From germline, CDR1 is SGHVS and CDR2 FQNEAQ. The CDR3 totals 13 residues. With 5 bases removed from V and 5 bases from J, the gap between germline ends came to 12 bases. The primer mix had 60 Vbeta and 13 Jbeta primers. TCRdb's table, derived via immunoSEQ multiplex PCR, lists solely in-frame clones and lacks some. This table holds about 140,000 clones, roughly 80% found once. The chain links TRBV7-8 to TRBJ1-2; perhaps TRBD1 as D (5 bases). The source material was PBMCs. This sequence was found in a male donor in good health and CMV-seronegative. The CDR3 spells CASSLPDSYGYTF. DNA of the CDR3: TGTGCCAGCAGCCTCCCAGACAGTTATGGCTACACCTTC.